This T cell receptor (beta chain) was recorded in a study of CD8 T cells in ankylosing spondylitis. Germline values: CDR1 SGHVS, CDR2 FNYEAQ. The CDR3 is 19 residues long. After removal of 2 bases from V and 4 bases from J, the junction contained 12 bases not matched to a gene. Points from the study as a whole: Some motif variants were previously reported in reactive arthritis synovial fluid and blood. It was reported that disease-linked clones were significantly enriched in matched ankylosing spondylitis synovial fluid. Seemingly distinctive of ankylosing spondylitis blood was a TCR beta motif formed by eight highly homologous variants. Disease-linked clones were CD8+ and relatively rare in peripheral blood.

Scientists made TCR beta libraries using quantitative 5'-RACE with molecular barcodes. In TCRdb, the 5' RACE reads were re-called with MiXCR into one record per CDR3 protein. The sample has 500,000 to 650,000 distinct CDR3 sequences; approximately 5% are singletons. This clonotype showed up many times. Its matching antigen is unknown. The source of this sequence is a male donor with ankylosing spondylitis. The chain employs TRBV7-6 and TRBJ1-6; 9 bases line up with TRBD1. Sequenced input: blood, either unsorted or a sorted T cell fraction (not recorded which). Here the CDR3 reads CASSLNPTGGLEYNSPLHF. CDR3 nucleotide sequence: TGTGCCAGCAGCTTAAATCCGACAGGGGGACTAGAATATAATTCACCCCTCCACTTT.